This TCR beta chain is from a study of T cells after yellow fever vaccination. The V gene lost 0 bases and the J gene lost 1 base, with 9 bases spanning the gap. Germline V CDR1 and CDR2: LGHNA, YNFKEQ. This CDR3 is 15 amino acids long. This clonotype appeared many times. 5'RACE template switching added a universal primer site and UMIs to TCR cDNA. TCRdb passed the 5' RACE reads through MiXCR, listing each CDR3 protein once. The sample records 250,000 or so distinct CDR3 sequences, about 3.9% being singletons. The sequencing here drew on PBMCs, taken 15 days after the yellow fever booster vaccination. The chain is built from TRBV4-2 and TRBJ2-5; D remains ambiguous. This TCR derives from a man between 18 and 35 years old who received the YFV17D yellow fever vaccine. Here the CDR3 DNA reads TGTGCCAGCAGCCAAGATCATAGGTTCCAAGAGACCCAGTACTTC. Its translation: CASSQDHRFQETQYF.